A single sample is the source of the 31 T cell receptor beta chains below, sequenced in a study of shared clonotypes between healthy human individuals. Libraries were prepared by immunoSEQ multiplex PCR; TCRdb keeps only in-frame clonotypes and omits some of them. The data hold some 2,500,000 clones, with under 95% observed a single time. Source material: naive CD4+ T cells from PBMCs. Stated subset: CD45RA+ positively selected. These receptor sequences come from a man aged 18 to 29 in good health. Some clones in this sample may be carry-over from other donors' samples.

The rearrangement links TRBV29-1 to TRBJ1-2, with 7 bases lining up with TRBD1. J was trimmed by 8 bases and V by 4 bases; bases with no gene match: 13. The CDR3 has 14 amino acids. Germline V gives CDR1 SQVTM, CDR2 ANQGSEA. The CDR3 nucleotides are TGCAGCGTTGGATTGGGACAGAATCTTTTGGGCTACACCTTC. Its translation: CSVGLGQNLLGYTF.

The V and J genes are TRBV11-2 and TRBJ2-1; TRBD2 matches 8 bases. Germline CDR1 and CDR2: SGHAT and FQNNGV. After removal of 1 base from V and 5 bases from J, the junction contained 7 bases not matched to a gene. The CDR3 loop spans 16 amino acids. The CDR3 reads CASSLGGTRSNNEQFF. The CDR3 DNA is TGTGCCAGCAGCTTAGGGGGGACTAGATCAAACAATGAGCAGTTCTTC.

The chain has TRBV30 and TRBJ2-3, with D possibly TRBD2 on 6 matching bases. V lost 8 bases and J lost 4, with 28 bases in between. In germline, CDR1 is GTSNPN, CDR2 SVGIG (reference sequence). CDR3 size: 17 residues. CDR3 nucleotide sequence: TGTGCCGGGGGGATCTATTATAAAAGGATGGGTGCAGATACGCAGTATTTT. It codes for CAGGIYYKRMGADTQYF.

This chain joins TRBV9 and TRBJ2-7; no definite D call. Deletions cut 0 bases from V and 2 bases from J, with 9 bases between. CDR3 length equals 14 residues. Germline loops: CDR1 SGDLS, CDR2 YYNGEE. The CDR3, as DNA: TGTGCCAGCAGCGTAGATGGCCCGCCCTACGAGCAGTACTTC. It codes for CASSVDGPPYEQYF. The full variable domain, its missing parts supplied by reference TRBV9 and TRBJ2-7, is DSGVTQTPKHLITATGQRVTLRCSPRSGDLSVYWYQQSLDQGLQFLIQYYNGEERAKGNILERFSAQQFPDLHSELNLSSLELGDSALYFCASSVDGPPYEQYFGPGTRLTVT.

The chain employs TRBV9 and TRBJ2-3; 12 positions match TRBD2. Germline assignment: CDR1 SGDLS and CDR2 YYNGEE. V gave up 3 bases and J gave up 7 bases; unmatched junction bases: 3. The CDR3 length is 14 residues. This CDR3 reads CASSGTSGTYTQYF. The CDR3 DNA sequence: TGTGCCAGCAGCGGGACTAGCGGGACGTATACGCAGTATTTT.

In this sample, this clone turned up once. This chain links TRBV5-1 with TRBJ2-5, with 12 bases fitting TRBD1. The germline V gene has CDR1 SGHRS and CDR2 YFSETQ. The CDR3 is 16 residues long. V lost 3 bases to trimming and J lost 5 bases; unmatched junction nucleotides: 8. The CDR3 bases are TGCGCCAGCAGCTCTTTACCCGGGACAGGGGGCGAGACCCAGTACTTC. As protein: CASSSLPGTGGETQYF.

This chain joins TRBV5-1 and TRBJ2-1; D ambiguous. V gave up 4 bases and J gave up 5 bases, with 10 bases separating them. The germline V gene has CDR1 SGHRS and CDR2 YFSETQ. The CDR3 contains 13 residues. This CDR3 reads CASSALSDNEQFF. Here the CDR3 DNA reads TGCGCCAGCAGCGCGCTCTCAGACAATGAGCAGTTCTTC.

The chain couples TRBV7-2 to TRBJ2-5, with 7 bases aligning to TRBD2. The end of the DNA is better explained by TRBJ2-7, so the J call may be wrong. The germline gives CDR1 SGHTA, CDR2 FQGNSA. The CDR3 extends over 14 amino acids. The CDR3 is CASSPRREHYEQYF. DNA of the CDR3: TGTGCCAGCAGCCCCAGGCGGGAGCATTACGAGCAGTACTTC.

The chain couples TRBV5-1 to TRBJ2-2; 8 bases map to TRBD2. V lost 7 bases, J lost 4 bases, and 12 bases stayed unmatched. This CDR3 contains 16 residues. From germline, CDR1 is SGHRS and CDR2 YFSETQ. CDR3 protein: CASRFEAGVGTGELFF. The CDR3 DNA follows: TGCGCCAGCCGTTTCGAAGCGGGAGTGGGCACCGGGGAGCTGTTTTTT.

The chain has TRBV7-2 and TRBJ2-3; D is perhaps TRBD2 (7 bases). V was cut by 11 bases and J by 0 bases, with 12 bases left in between. CDR3 length: 13 amino acids. Germline loops: CDR1 SGHTA, CDR2 FQGNSA. In nucleotides, the CDR3 is TGTGCCCCCGCGGGGGCGAGCACAGATACGCAGTATTTT. Protein: CAPAGASTDTQYF. Full variable domain (remainder filled in from reference TRBV7-2 and TRBJ2-3): GAGVSQSPSNKVTEKGKDVELRCDPISGHTALYWYRQSLGQGLEFLIYFQGNSAPDKSGLPSDRFSAERTGGSVSTLTIQRTQQEDSAVYLCAPAGASTDTQYFGPGTRLTVL.

This chain connects TRBV7-3 to TRBJ2-3; tentatively, D is TRBD1 or TRBD2 (5 bases each). The V and J ends lost 2 bases and 5 bases respectively, with 14 bases between them. The germline CDR1 and CDR2 sequences are SGHTA and FQGTGA. The CDR3 covers 15 residues. CDR3 residues: CASSLEGLERDTQYF. The DNA for the CDR3 is TGTGCCAGCAGCTTAGAGGGGCTGGAACGAGATACGCAGTATTTT. Using reference TRBV7-3 and TRBJ2-3 for the parts outside the CDR3, the full variable domain is GAGVSQTPSNKVTEKGKYVELRCDPISGHTALYWYRQSLGQGPEFLIYFQGTGAADDSGLPNDRFFAVRPEGSVSTLKIQRTERGDSAVYLCASSLEGLERDTQYFGPGTRLTVL.

Of note for this clone: This clone may be a read error of a much larger clone one base away. This sample includes further DNA sequences coding for the same CDR3. The chain couples TRBV28 to TRBJ2-1; no clear D. The CDR3 is made up of 12 amino acids. V lost 1 base, J lost 4 bases, and 2 bases lay in between. In germline, CDR1 is MDHEN, CDR2 SYDVKM. The CDR3 spells CASSLSYNEQFF. The CDR3 coding sequence is TGTGCCAGCAGTTTATCTTACAATGAGCAGTTCTTC. Filled out from reference TRBV28 and TRBJ2-1, the complete variable domain reads DVKVTQSSRYLVKRTGEKVFLECVQDMDHENMFWYRQDPGLGLRLIYFSYDVKMKEKGDIPEGYSVSREKKERFSLILESASTNQTSMYLCASSLSYNEQFFGPGTRLTVL.

This clone was seen just once. In nucleotides, the CDR3 is TGTGCCAGCTCTACTTGGACGGAAACTAATGAAAAACTGTTTTTT. This translates into CASSTWTETNEKLFF. This chain joins TRBV25-1 and TRBJ1-4; D gene uncertain. V gave up 8 bases and J gave up 1 base, with 14 bases separating them. From germline, CDR1 is MGHDK and CDR2 SYGVNS. CDR3 length equals 15 residues.

This chain connects TRBV6-4 to TRBJ2-7, with TRBD1 matching over 7 bases. There are 14 residues in the CDR3. The ends lost 0 bases at V and 5 bases at J; junction bases unmatched: 4. Per the germline V gene, CDR1 is MRHNA and CDR2 is SNTAGT. CDR3 amino acids: CASSDSHRGHEQYF. The CDR3 nucleotides read TGTGCCAGCAGTGACTCGCACAGGGGCCACGAGCAGTACTTC.

This clone was counted once. The chain combines TRBV6-6 with TRBJ1-4, with D maybe TRBD1 (5 bases). This CDR3 is built from 16 residues. Germline CDR1 is MNHNY and CDR2 is SVGAGI (reference sequence). The germline V and J ends were trimmed by 9 bases and 5 bases, with 22 bases remaining between them. The CDR3 loop reads CARLWKNGGANEKLFF. The CDR3 coding sequence is TGTGCCAGACTCTGGAAAAATGGAGGGGCGAATGAAAAACTGTTTTTT.

The chain links TRBV10-1 to TRBJ2-3, with 10 positions matching TRBD2. With V trimmed by 5 bases and J by 3 bases, 2 bases remained unmatched. The CDR3 runs to 14 residues. CDR1 WNHNN and CDR2 SYGVQD come from the germline V gene (reference sequence). The CDR3 coding sequence is TGCGCCAGCAGTTATAGCGGGAGGACAGATACGCAGTATTTT. Translated: CASSYSGRTDTQYF.

This clone was observed once. V gene TRBV25-1 combines with J gene TRBJ2-5; TRBD1 agrees at 8 bases. Germline assignment: CDR1 MGHDK and CDR2 SYGVNS. The length of the CDR3 is 16 residues. V lost 4 bases, J lost 2 bases, and 9 bases stayed unmatched. In DNA form, the CDR3 reads TGTGCCAGCAGTGTAAACAGGGGGGAGGTTCAAGAGACCCAGTACTTC. Its protein product is CASSVNRGEVQETQYF.

This chain uses TRBV25-1 with TRBJ2-1, with 10 bases that match TRBD1. Germline V lookup: CDR1 MGHDK, CDR2 SYGVNS. Trimming cost V 3 bases and J 6 bases; bases outside gene matches: 5. The CDR3 runs to 15 residues. CDR3 DNA sequence: TGTGCCAGCAGTGAGGAATGGACAGGGGGCAATGAGCAGTTCTTC. Its translation is CASSEEWTGGNEQFF.

The gene calls are TRBV7-3 and TRBJ2-2; D is uncertain. Germline CDR1 is SGHTA and CDR2 is FQGTGA. The CDR3 contains 15 residues. Trimming removed 5 bases at V and 2 bases at J, with 12 bases between. The DNA for the CDR3 is TGTGCCAGCAGCCGAACTAACCTCAACACCGGGGAGCTGTTTTTT. Translating gives CASSRTNLNTGELFF.

The chain links TRBV9 to TRBJ2-5, with no clear D. The V end was cut by 0 bases, the J end by 4 bases, with 10 bases between. CDR3 length: 14 residues. CDR1 and CDR2 (germline): SGDLS, YYNGEE. Here the CDR3 DNA reads TGTGCCAGCAGCGTAGGACTTTCCCCAGAGACCCAGTACTTC. Its protein is CASSVGLSPETQYF.

This clone has only one observation. The rearrangement joins TRBV7-9 to TRBJ2-1; TRBD1 might be the D (6 bases). The germline gives CDR1 SEHNR, CDR2 FQNEAQ (reference sequence). The CDR3 has 16 amino acids. V was shortened by 9 bases and J by 0 bases, with 18 bases between the two germline ends. As DNA, the CDR3 is TGTGCCAGAGATTGGGACACAAGATTCTCCTACAATGAGCAGTTCTTC. It specifies CARDWDTRFSYNEQFF.

For this clone: The sample has other DNA sequences that encode this CDR3 too. V and J are TRBV28 and TRBJ2-2; D is possibly TRBD2 (6 bases). Trimming cost V 4 bases and J 3 bases, with 12 bases left between them. Per the germline V gene, CDR1 is MDHEN and CDR2 is SYDVKM. The CDR3 spans 15 residues. The CDR3 DNA reads TGTGCCAGCAGTTCACCGGGACTTTACACCGGGGAGCTGTTTTTT. Translation gives CASSSPGLYTGELFF.

The chain recombines TRBV7-9 with TRBJ2-7; TRBD2 matches at 15 bases. Per the germline V gene, CDR1 is SEHNR and CDR2 is FQNEAQ (reference sequence). CDR3 length: 19 amino acids. The junction had 7 bases not matched to a gene; V was cut back by 0 bases and J by 1 base. For the CDR3, the DNA is TGTGCCAGCAGCTTAGCGAGGGGTGGACTAGCGGGAGGGTCCTACGAGCAGTACTTC. Amino acid sequence: CASSLARGGLAGGSYEQYF.

V usage is TRBV6-6 and J usage is TRBJ2-2; 10 bases agree with TRBD2. Per the germline V gene, CDR1 is MNHNY and CDR2 is SVGAGI (reference sequence). V dropped 2 bases and J dropped 5; count of bases not matched to a gene: 5. This CDR3 is built from 16 residues. The CDR3 DNA sequence: TGTGCCAGCAGTTACCCGACTAGCGGGTCAACCGGGGAGCTGTTTTTT. It is translated as CASSYPTSGSTGELFF.

The chain uses TRBV9 and TRBJ2-7; TRBD2 agrees at 12 bases. Per germline, CDR1 SGDLS and CDR2 YYNGEE. The V and J ends lost 4 bases and 0 bases, in that order; junction bases with no gene match: 5. This CDR3 is 16 amino acids long. The DNA of the CDR3 is TGTGCCAGCAGCATAGGACTAGCGGGGAGCTCCTACGAGCAGTACTTC. It codes for CASSIGLAGSSYEQYF.

This clone came up a few times. The J gene is TRBJ2-2, the V gene TRBV6-6; D is ambiguous. Trimming left V 8 bases short and J 2 bases short, with 12 bases between. This CDR3 region has 14 residues. CDR1 and CDR2 (germline): MNHNY, SVGAGI (reference sequence). CDR3 nucleotide sequence: TGTGCCAGCTCCCCCCGCGGCAACACCGGGGAGCTGTTTTTT. Protein product: CASSPRGNTGELFF.

The chain joins TRBV18 to TRBJ2-1; D possibly corresponds to TRBD2 (6 bases). Germline CDR1 and CDR2: KGHSH and LQKENI. The CDR3 runs to 18 residues. Trimming stripped 0 bases from V and 0 bases from J, with 15 bases between. CDR3 protein: CASSPPLASENSYNEQFF. The CDR3 nucleotides read TGTGCCAGCTCACCACCGCTGGCTAGCGAAAACTCCTACAATGAGCAGTTCTTC.

This chain links TRBV4-1 with TRBJ2-1; TRBD2 agrees at 7 bases. Losses at the gene ends were 1 base for V and 3 bases for J; bases not matched to a gene: 9. The CDR3 covers 17 residues. CDR1 and CDR2 (germline): MGHRA, YSYEKL. CDR3 nucleotides: TGCGCCAGCAGCCAAGGAAGGACCCGGGAGGACTACAATGAGCAGTTCTTC. Its protein is CASSQGRTREDYNEQFF.

This rearrangement joins TRBV4-1 to TRBJ2-3; D remains ambiguous. Trimming removed 0 bases at V and 0 bases at J, with 7 bases between. The CDR3 covers 15 residues. Germline V gene sequence: CDR1 MGHRA, CDR2 YSYEKL. The CDR3 region has the DNA TGCGCCAGCAGCCAAGATTCAGGCAGCACAGATACGCAGTATTTT. This encodes CASSQDSGSTDTQYF.

The chain employs TRBV6-5 and TRBJ1-2; tentative D call: TRBD1 (5 bases). Looked up from germline, CDR1 is MNHEY and CDR2 is SVGAGI. CDR3 length: 11 residues. V lost 7 bases to trimming and J lost 8 bases, with 11 bases between them. The CDR3 spells CASKDRGGYTF. The CDR3 nucleotides are TGTGCCAGCAAAGACAGAGGAGGCTACACCTTC.

This rearrangement joins TRBV20-1 to TRBJ2-1; no firm D call. This CDR3 has 11 amino acids. V was trimmed by 7 bases and J by 4 bases, leaving 8 bases between them. Germline loops: CDR1 DFQATT, CDR2 SNEGSKA (reference sequence). DNA for the CDR3: TGCAGTGTCAGGTTTTACAATGAGCAGTTCTTC. Translating it yields CSVRFYNEQFF.